This paragraph covers one T cell receptor (beta chain) sequence. Its antigen remains unknown. The sample belongs to a study of OX40 agonist ivuxolimab in advanced cancers. Study at large: The mean age was about 61 years, ranging from about 20 to 79, with less than 90% of participants male. General study results and limits: Clonal expansion among partial responders at 0.1-3.0 mg/kg ranked near the lowest. Undetermined was the antigen specificity of the expanded peripheral T cells.

TCRdb's copy holds only in-frame clones and misses some; the assay was immunoSEQ multiplex PCR. The sample lists about 77,000 clones; approximately 85% were seen once. V was shortened by 0 bases and J by 5 bases, with 7 bases between the two germline ends. The CDR3 consists of 13 residues. Germline lookup yields CDR1 SEHNR and CDR2 FQNEAQ (reference sequence). The sample in question was CD4+ or CD8+ T cells sorted from blood, obtained in a trial of the OX40 agonist ivuxolimab. The genes are TRBV7-9 and TRBJ1-2; D might be TRBD1 (5 bases). This receptor was taken from an adult with an advanced solid tumor such as melanoma, head and neck, liver or kidney cancer. CDR3 loop: CASSLAQGYGYTF. CDR3 in DNA: TGTGCCAGCAGCTTAGCCCAGGGTTATGGCTACACCTTC.